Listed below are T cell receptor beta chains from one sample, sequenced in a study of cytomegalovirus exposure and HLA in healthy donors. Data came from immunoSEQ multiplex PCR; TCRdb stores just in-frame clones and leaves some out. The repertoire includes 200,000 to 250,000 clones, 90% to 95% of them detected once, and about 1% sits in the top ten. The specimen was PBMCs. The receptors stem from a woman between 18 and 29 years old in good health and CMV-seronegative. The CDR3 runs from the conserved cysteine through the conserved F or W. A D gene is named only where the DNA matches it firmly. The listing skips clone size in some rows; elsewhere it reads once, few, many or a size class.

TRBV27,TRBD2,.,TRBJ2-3,CASRGLAGVGTDTQYF,TGTGCCAGCAGGGGACTAGCGGGAGTCGGCACAGATACGCAGTATTTT
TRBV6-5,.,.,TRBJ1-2,CASSYEGRGGYTF,TGTGCCAGCAGTTACGAGGGAAGAGGGGGCTACACCTTC
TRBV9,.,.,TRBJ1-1,CASSVVEVGGTEAFF,TGTGCCAGCAGCGTAGTTGAGGTGGGGGGGACTGAAGCTTTCTTT
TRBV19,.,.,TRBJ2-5,CASSTDREETQYF,TGTGCCAGTAGTACGGACAGAGAAGAGACCCAGTACTTC
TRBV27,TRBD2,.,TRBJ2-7,CASSFSGGPYEQYF,TGTGCCAGCAGTTTTAGCGGGGGGCCCTACGAGCAGTACTTC
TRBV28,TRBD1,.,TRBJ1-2,CASSFAGGASGYTF,TGTGCCAGCAGTTTTGCAGGGGGCGCGAGTGGCTACACCTTC
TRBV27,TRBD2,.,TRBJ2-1,CASSPVAAGGPDEQFF,TGTGCCAGCAGTCCCGTTGCGGCGGGAGGGCCGGATGAGCAGTTCTTC
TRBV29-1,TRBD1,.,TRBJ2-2,CSVDAGGVGELFF,TGCAGCGTTGATGCAGGGGGCGTCGGGGAGCTGTTTTTT
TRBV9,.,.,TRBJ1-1,CASSVGGADFAEAFF,TGTGCCAGCAGCGTAGGTGGAGCGGACTTCGCTGAAGCTTTCTTT
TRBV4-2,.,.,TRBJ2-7,CASSQGDSAYEQYF,TGTGCCAGCAGCCAAGGGGACTCAGCCTACGAGCAGTACTTC
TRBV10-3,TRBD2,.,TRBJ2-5,CAISAGGEETQYF,TGTGCCATCAGTGCGGGGGGGGAAGAGACCCAGTACTTC
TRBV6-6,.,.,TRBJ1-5,CASRGGPGNSNQPQHF,TGTGCCAGCAGGGGGGGACCTGGAAATAGCAATCAGCCCCAGCATTTT
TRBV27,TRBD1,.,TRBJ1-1,CASSARDRGRNTEAFF,TGTGCCAGCAGTGCCCGGGACAGGGGGAGGAACACTGAAGCTTTCTTT
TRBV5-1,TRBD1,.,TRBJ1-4,CASSPRTGANEKLFF,TGCGCCAGCAGCCCCCGGACAGGGGCTAATGAAAAACTGTTTTTT
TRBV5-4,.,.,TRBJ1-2,CASSGKAGDYGYTF,TGTGCCAGCAGCGGGAAAGCCGGGGACTATGGCTACACCTTC
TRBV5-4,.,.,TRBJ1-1,CASSLARSEAFF,TGTGCCAGCAGCTTGGCCAGAAGTGAAGCTTTCTTT
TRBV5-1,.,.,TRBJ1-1,CASSFNWNTEAFF,TGCGCCAGCAGCTTCAACTGGAACACTGAAGCTTTCTTT
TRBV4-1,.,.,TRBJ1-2,CASSQESLYGYTF,TGCGCCAGCAGCCAAGAGAGCCTCTATGGCTACACCTTC
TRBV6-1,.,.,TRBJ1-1,CASSENRDTEAFF,TGTGCCAGCAGTGAGAACAGGGACACTGAAGCTTTCTTT
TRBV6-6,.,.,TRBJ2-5,CASTFRETQYF,TGTGCCAGCACCTTCAGGGAGACCCAGTACTTC
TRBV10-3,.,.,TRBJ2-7,CATLDSGVQYF,TGTGCCACCCTGGACAGTGGGGTGCAGTACTTC
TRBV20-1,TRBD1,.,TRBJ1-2,CSARTGDGYTF,TGCAGTGCTCGGACAGGGGACGGCTACACCTTC
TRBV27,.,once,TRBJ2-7,CASSLTQLYEQYF,TGTGCCAGCAGTTTAACCCAGTTATACGAGCAGTACTTC
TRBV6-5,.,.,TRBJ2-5,CASKRTETQYF,TGTGCCAGCAAACGAACTGAGACCCAGTACTTC
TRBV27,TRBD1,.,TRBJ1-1,CASSLKTGSTEAFF,TGTGCCAGCAGTTTAAAGACAGGGAGCACTGAAGCTTTCTTT
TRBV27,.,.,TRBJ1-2,CASSSVFHGYTF,TGTGCCAGCAGTTCCGTTTTTCATGGCTACACCTTC
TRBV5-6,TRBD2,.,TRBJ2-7,CASTSGRYEQYF,TGTGCCAGCACTAGCGGGAGATACGAGCAGTACTTC
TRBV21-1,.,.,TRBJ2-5,CASSNYRQGGDLETQYF,TGTGCCAGCAGCAACTATCGCCAAGGAGGGGATTTGGAGACCCAGTACTTC
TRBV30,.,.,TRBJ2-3,CAWSVLADTQYF,TGTGCCTGGAGTGTACTCGCAGATACGCAGTATTTT
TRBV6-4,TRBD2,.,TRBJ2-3,CASSARTSGRADTQYF,TGTGCCAGCAGTGCCAGGACTAGCGGGAGGGCAGATACGCAGTATTTT
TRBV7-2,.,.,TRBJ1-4,CASSLGGRREKLFF,TGTGCCAGCAGCTTAGGTGGGAGACGGGAAAAACTGTTTTTT
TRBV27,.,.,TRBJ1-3,CASRRSTGSGNTIYF,TGTGCCAGCAGGCGGTCGACGGGGTCAGGAAACACCATATATTTT
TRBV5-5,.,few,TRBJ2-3,CASTPAGHTDTQYF,TGTGCCAGCACCCCAGCGGGACACACAGATACGCAGTATTTT
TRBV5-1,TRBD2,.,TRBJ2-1,CASSYSGTSWSNEQFF,TGCGCCAGCAGCTACTCCGGGACTAGCTGGTCCAATGAGCAGTTCTTC
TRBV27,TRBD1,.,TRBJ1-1,CASSLSRTGNTEAFF,TGTGCCAGCAGTCTCTCCCGGACAGGGAACACTGAAGCTTTCTTT
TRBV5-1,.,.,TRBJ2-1,CASSHSDFSSYNEQFF,TGCGCCAGCAGCCACTCCGACTTTAGCTCCTACAATGAGCAGTTCTTC
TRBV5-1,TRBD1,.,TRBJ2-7,CASSFSGTGGSYEQYF,TGCGCCAGCAGCTTCTCCGGGACAGGGGGCTCCTACGAGCAGTACTTC
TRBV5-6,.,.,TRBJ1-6,CASSAGQEARNSPLHF,TGTGCCAGCAGCGCAGGCCAGGAAGCACGGAATTCACCCCTCCACTTT
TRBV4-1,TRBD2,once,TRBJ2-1,CASSQPGLAGYNEQFF,TGCGCCAGCAGCCAACCTGGACTAGCGGGCTACAATGAGCAGTTCTTC
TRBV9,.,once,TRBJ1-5,CASSVDQVPRPQHF,TGTGCCAGCAGCGTAGATCAGGTCCCGCGGCCCCAGCATTTT
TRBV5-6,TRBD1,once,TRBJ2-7,CASSRAQGASHEQYF,TGTGCCAGCAGCCGAGCGCAGGGGGCGTCCCACGAGCAGTACTTC
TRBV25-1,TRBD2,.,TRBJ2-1,CASSELVVAGMSEQFF,TGTGCCAGCAGTGAATTGGTGGTAGCGGGCATGAGTGAGCAGTTCTTC
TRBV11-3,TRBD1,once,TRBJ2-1,CASSLGGTGDYNEQFF,TGTGCCAGCAGCTTAGGAGGGACAGGGGACTACAATGAGCAGTTCTTC
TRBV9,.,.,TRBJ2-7,CASSVVGAGGEQYF,TGTGCCAGCAGCGTAGTGGGTGCCGGGGGCGAGCAGTACTTC
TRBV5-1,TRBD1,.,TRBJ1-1,CASSPPGQGPKVAAFF,TGCGCCAGCAGCCCACCGGGACAGGGACCTAAAGTGGCAGCTTTCTTT
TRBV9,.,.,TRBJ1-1,CASSVVAAHTEAFF,TGTGCCAGCAGCGTAGTAGCGGCCCACACTGAAGCTTTCTTT
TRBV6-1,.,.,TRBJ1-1,CASRGSMNTEAFF,TGTGCCAGCAGGGGCTCGATGAACACTGAAGCTTTCTTT
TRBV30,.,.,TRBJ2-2,CAWSVLTIPTGELFF,TGTGCCTGGAGTGTACTTACGATACCCACCGGGGAGCTGTTTTTT
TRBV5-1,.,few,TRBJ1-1,CASSLGPRSMNTEAFF,TGCGCCAGCAGCTTGGGGCCGCGGTCCATGAACACTGAAGCTTTCTTT
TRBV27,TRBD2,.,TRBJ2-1,CASRPQLIGTSGRLNYNEQFF,TGTGCCAGCAGGCCGCAGCTCATCGGGACTAGCGGGAGATTGAACTACAATGAGCAGTTCTTC
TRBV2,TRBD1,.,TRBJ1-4,CASRENRGLNEKLFF,TGTGCCAGCAGGGAGAACAGGGGCTTAAATGAAAAACTGTTTTTT
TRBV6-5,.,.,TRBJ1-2,CASSYSPSGGYTF,TGTGCCAGCAGTTATAGCCCCAGCGGTGGCTACACCTTC